This TCR beta chain stems from a study of T cell repertoires in aging, cancer and after chemotherapy. Study context: Clear clonal overlap appeared across healthy donor samples taken over several months to years. General study results and limits: Healthy donors lost TCR diversity with age mainly through richness, cancer patients through richness and evenness. Compared with age-matched healthy donors, untreated hematological or solid cancer patients showed higher blood TCR clonality.

To note about this clonotype: Its matching antigen is unknown.

The template was genomic DNA from peripheral blood, not RNA. V gave up 6 bases and J gave up 2 bases, with 16 bases separating them. The CDR3 is 15 amino acids. Germline CDR1 SEHNR, CDR2 FQNEAQ (reference sequence). Rearranged V-D-J TRB sequences were amplified with a mixed TRB-A/B primer pool. TCRdb called the multiplex PCR reads again in MiXCR, with one record for every CDR3 protein. The sample comprises around 5,000 distinct CDR3 sequences, more than 25% of which are singletons, and 7.5% rests with the top ten. Sample: blood. The sequence derives from a human donor in good health. J is TRBJ2-5 and V is TRBV7-9, with D perhaps TRBD1 (6 bases). DNA of the CDR3: TGTGCCAGCAGTCTGGGACATTCAACTCAAGAGACCCAGTACTTC. It yields the protein CASSLGHSTQETQYF.